Listed below are T cell receptor beta chains from one sample, sequenced in a study of T cell changes during pregnancy in multiple sclerosis. Clones were read by immunoSEQ multiplex PCR, and TCRdb kept only the in-frame ones, dropping some. The sample includes about 60,000 clones, roughly nine tenths of them seen just once. This specimen was CD4+ T cells from peripheral blood mononuclear cells, taken after pregnancy. The receptors stem from a female donor in good health, enrolled as a control in a pregnancy study. Both conserved end residues are part of each CDR3. A D gene is named only where the DNA matches it firmly. Only part of the rows carry a size: once, few, many, or a class if the clone is expanded.

TGTGCCAGCAGCCCGGGGGGTTTGGCCTACAATGAGCAGTTCTTC	CASSPGGLAYNEQFF	TRBV9	TRBJ2-1	NA	TRBD2
TGTGCCAGCAGCCCCCCGGGGACAAGGGACACTGAAGCTTTCTTT	CASSPPGTRDTEAFF	TRBV6-6	TRBJ1-1	NA	NA
TGTGCCAGCACCCGATTTACAGGGGGGGAAAAACTGTTTTTT	CASTRFTGGEKLFF	TRBV7-6	TRBJ1-4	NA	TRBD1
TGTGCCAGCAGCTTCCGGGGTGGATCCCTTATTTTAATCTTT	CASSFRGGSLILIF	TRBV5-6	TRBJ1-1	NA	NA
TGCGCCAGCAGCCAAGACCTTTCCTACGAGCAGTACTTC	CASSQDLSYEQYF	TRBV4-3	TRBJ2-7	NA	NA
TGTGCCAGCAGTCAACAGGGTAACTATGGCTACACCTTC	CASSQQGNYGYTF	TRBV6-1	TRBJ1-2	NA	NA
TGTGCCAGCAGCGACGGGACAGTCAACTATGGCTACACCTTC	CASSDGTVNYGYTF	TRBV5-6	TRBJ1-2	NA	TRBD1
TGTGCCTGGAAGACAGGGATCGACTATGGCTACACCTTC	CAWKTGIDYGYTF	TRBV30	TRBJ1-2	NA	TRBD1
TGCAGTACAGATGCGAACTATGGCTACACCTTC	CSTDANYGYTF	TRBV20-1	TRBJ1-2	NA	NA
TGTGCCTGGAGTTTCTCAGGGAACTATGGCTACACCTTC	CAWSFSGNYGYTF	TRBV30	TRBJ1-2	NA	NA
TGCGCCAGCAGCGTGGACAGGGGCCGGAACACTGAAGCTTTCTTT	CASSVDRGRNTEAFF	TRBV5-1	TRBJ1-1	NA	TRBD1
TGTGCCAGCAGCTTAGCCCCGGGGAGATGGGAAGCTTTCTTT	CASSLAPGRWEAFF	TRBV7-9	TRBJ1-1	NA	NA
TGTGCCAGCTCACCAAGCTCAGGGTCTGAGACCCAGTACTTC	CASSPSSGSETQYF	TRBV18	TRBJ2-5	once	NA
TGCGCCAGCAGCCCGCAGCGGGGCGGTAGCACAGATACGCAGTATTTT	CASSPQRGGSTDTQYF	TRBV4-1	TRBJ2-3	NA	TRBD2
TGTGCTAGTGGTTTGATTCTAGGTTCTGGGACAGGGGCACTTACATCCTACAATGAGCAGTTCTTC	CASGLILGSGTGALTSYNEQFF	TRBV12-5	TRBJ2-1	NA	TRBD1
TGTGCCAGCACAGGGTATAGCAATCAGCCCCAGCATTTT	CASTGYSNQPQHF	TRBV6-6	TRBJ1-5	NA	NA
TGCGCCAGCAGCCAATCCCCACAGGGGGCAAACTATGGCTACACCTTC	CASSQSPQGANYGYTF	TRBV4-3	TRBJ1-2	NA	TRBD1
TGTGCCAGCAGTGAAGTCCTCGGTTACGAGCAGTACTTC	CASSEVLGYEQYF	TRBV6-1	TRBJ2-7	NA	NA
TGTGCCAGCAGCCCCGTCGGTAGGGCGGACACAGCTAACTATGGCTACACCTTC	CASSPVGRADTANYGYTF	TRBV9	TRBJ1-2	NA	NA
TGTGCCAGCAGCGTAGAAGTTGTCGACACCGGCTACACCTTC	CASSVEVVDTGYTF	TRBV9	TRBJ1-2	NA	NA
TGTGCCAGCAGCTTGGGGCCGAAACAGGGTCTGGGCACTGAAGCTTTCTTT	CASSLGPKQGLGTEAFF	TRBV5-4	TRBJ1-1	once	NA
TGTGCCAGCAGTTTGAAAACTTTGAACACTGAAGCTTTCTTT	CASSLKTLNTEAFF	TRBV28	TRBJ1-1	NA	NA
TGTGCCTGGAGTAGGGGGCTTGGTGAAAAACTGTTTTTT	CAWSRGLGEKLFF	TRBV30	TRBJ1-4	NA	TRBD1
TGTGCCAGCTCAGAGGGGGAGACCGGCTACACCTTC	CASSEGETGYTF	TRBV18	TRBJ1-2	NA	NA
TGCGCCAGCAGCCAAGGCGTACAGTTCAATCAGCCCCAGCATTTT	CASSQGVQFNQPQHF	TRBV4-1	TRBJ1-5	few	NA
TGTGCCAGCAGCTTAACCCTGAGTGGGGAGCTGTTTTTT	CASSLTLSGELFF	TRBV11-2	TRBJ2-2	NA	NA
TGCGCCAGCAGCCAAAGGGTCGGAGGGGCAAGCTCCTACAATGAGCAGTTCTTC	CASSQRVGGASSYNEQFF	TRBV4-3	TRBJ2-1	NA	NA
TGTGCCAGCGGGACCCGGGGGCGGGGGGGCACAGATACGCAGTATTTT	CASGTRGRGGTDTQYF	TRBV7-8	TRBJ2-3	NA	TRBD2
TGTGCCAGCAGTTACCTCACGACAGGGTACTTCACTGAAGCTTTCTTT	CASSYLTTGYFTEAFF	TRBV6-5	TRBJ1-1	few	TRBD1
TGTGCCAGCAGTTACGGGGTTAGAGATACGCAGTATTTT	CASSYGVRDTQYF	TRBV2	TRBJ2-3	once	NA
TGTGCCAGCAGCCCCAGACAGGACACCGGGGAGCTGTTTTTT	CASSPRQDTGELFF	TRBV11-3	TRBJ2-2	NA	NA